Below, 11 T cell receptor beta chains from the same sample are listed, as sequenced in a study of blood T cell repertoires in COVID-19. Libraries were prepared by immunoSEQ multiplex PCR; TCRdb keeps only in-frame clonotypes and omits some of them. The sample includes roughly 140,000 clones, 70% to 90% of them seen just once. The sample taken for sequencing was peripheral blood. Source of these receptors: a human donor in a cohort sampled during active COVID-19.

The chain links TRBV10-3 to TRBJ1-4, with 9 positions matching TRBD1. The V and J ends lost 1 base and 5 bases, in that order; junction bases with no gene match: 2. There are 15 residues in the CDR3. CDR1 is ENHRY and CDR2 is SYGVKD in the germline V gene. The CDR3 protein is CAISEYGTGNEKLFF. CDR3 DNA sequence: TGTGCCATCAGTGAGTACGGGACAGGGAATGAAAAACTGTTTTTT.

The chain carries TRBV6-2 or TRBV6-3 and TRBJ1-5, with 8 bases aligning to TRBD1. Germline CDR1 reads MNHEY; CDR2 reads SVGEGT. Unmatched junction bases numbered 8, after V lost 2 bases and J lost 2 bases. The CDR3 extends over 17 amino acids. CDR3 protein: CASSYGAGGFGNQPQHF. The CDR3 region has the DNA TGTGCCAGCAGTTACGGAGCAGGGGGCTTTGGCAATCAGCCCCAGCATTTT.

The chain employs TRBV18 and TRBJ1-1, with 7 positions matching TRBD1. In germline, CDR1 is KGHSH, CDR2 LQKENI. V was pared by 6 bases and J by 4 bases, with 5 bases of the junction left unmatched. The CDR3 has 13 amino acids. This CDR3 is CASSAQGGTEAFF. The CDR3 nucleotides are TGTGCCAGCTCCGCCCAGGGGGGCACTGAAGCTTTCTTT.

V is TRBV11-2 and J is TRBJ1-1; D is unclear. The V gene's germline CDR1 is SGHAT and CDR2 FQNNGV. The length of the CDR3 is 13 residues. Trimming took off 2 bases at V and 1 base at J, with 5 bases between the two ends. The CDR3 reads CASSLLWNTEAFF. In nucleotides, the CDR3 is TGTGCCAGCAGCTTACTATGGAACACTGAAGCTTTCTTT.

About this clone itself: This sample also contains other DNA sequences that code for the same CDR3. J is TRBJ1-2 and V is TRBV6-5; D perhaps matches TRBD1 (6 bases). V was pared by 6 bases and J by 4 bases, with 12 bases between. The CDR3 is made up of 13 amino acids. Looked up from germline, CDR1 is MNHEY and CDR2 is SVGAGI. In DNA, the CDR3 is TGTGCCAGCAGATTACAGGGATCCTATGGCTACACCTTC. This codes for CASRLQGSYGYTF.

This chain links TRBV25-1 with TRBJ1-6; 8 bases are shared with TRBD1. Unmatched junction bases numbered 5, after V lost 4 bases and J lost 6 bases. The germline V gene encodes CDR1 MGHDK and CDR2 SYGVNS. The CDR3 consists of 15 residues. This CDR3 is CASSGPGQVNSPLHF. CDR3 nucleotides: TGTGCCAGCAGTGGCCCGGGACAGGTTAATTCACCCCTCCACTTT. The full variable domain, in which reference TRBV25-1 and TRBJ1-6 provide the parts outside the CDR3, is EADIYQTPRYLVIGTGKKITLECSQTMGHDKMYWYQQDPGMELHLIHYSYGVNSTEKGDLSSESTVSRIRTEHFPLTLESARPSHTSQYLCASSGPGQVNSPLHFGNGTRLTVT.

The chain recombines TRBV10-3 with TRBJ1-1; 10 bases map to TRBD1. From germline, CDR1 is ENHRY and CDR2 SYGVKD. The CDR3 loop spans 13 amino acids. V lost 2 bases and J lost 10; bases outside the gene matches: 4. The CDR3 loop reads CAISEIDRGRAFF. Here the CDR3 DNA reads TGTGCCATCAGTGAGATTGACAGGGGGCGAGCTTTCTTT.

The chain uses TRBV9 and TRBJ2-3; no definite D call. Germline V lookup: CDR1 SGDLS, CDR2 YYNGEE. CDR3 length: 12 residues. V was shortened by 4 bases and J by 6 bases, with 9 bases between the two germline ends. The CDR3: CASSPFSDTQYF. In nucleotides, the CDR3 is TGTGCCAGCAGCCCCTTTTCGGATACGCAGTATTTT.

This sequence joins TRBV4-1 and TRBJ1-2; no firm D call. CDR3 length equals 15 residues. From germline, CDR1 is MGHRA and CDR2 YSYEKL. Trimming removed 2 bases at V and 4 bases at J, with 14 bases between. The CDR3 sequence: CASSQTDHPSYGYTF. The DNA of the CDR3 is TGCGCCAGCAGCCAAACCGATCATCCGAGCTATGGCTACACCTTC.

In this sample, this clone turned up a few times. This CDR3 is CASSERMNTEAFF. The CDR3 nucleotides read TGTGCCAGCAGTGAGAGAATGAACACTGAAGCTTTCTTT. This chain joins TRBV6-1 and TRBJ1-1; D uncertain. Trimming took off 3 bases at V and 0 bases at J, with 5 bases between the two ends. Germline V lookup: CDR1 MNHNS, CDR2 SASEGT. The CDR3 has 13 amino acids.

The chain recombines TRBV5-1 with TRBJ2-3; tentative D call: TRBD1 (5 bases). The CDR3 sequence is 15 residues long. The V gene's germline CDR1 is SGHRS and CDR2 YFSETQ. With 0 bases removed from V and 4 bases from J, the gap between germline ends came to 12 bases. The CDR3 loop is CASSLVGLGADTQYF. The CDR3 DNA reads TGCGCCAGCAGCTTGGTTGGCCTAGGGGCAGATACGCAGTATTTT.